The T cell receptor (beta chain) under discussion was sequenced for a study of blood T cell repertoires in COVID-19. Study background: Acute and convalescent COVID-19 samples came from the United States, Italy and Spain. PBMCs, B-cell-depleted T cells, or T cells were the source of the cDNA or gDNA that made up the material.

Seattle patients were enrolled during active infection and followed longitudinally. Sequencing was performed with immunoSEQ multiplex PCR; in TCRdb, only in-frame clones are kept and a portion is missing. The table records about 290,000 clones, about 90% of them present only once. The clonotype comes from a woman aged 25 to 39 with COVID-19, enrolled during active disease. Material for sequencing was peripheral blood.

CDR3 amino acids: CASSTGTGYHNEQFF. CDR3 nucleotides: TGTGCCAGCAGCACCGGGACAGGGTACCACAATGAGCAGTTCTTC. The chain uses TRBV11-2 and TRBJ2-1; 9 positions match TRBD1. This CDR3 is 15 amino acids long. CDR1 and CDR2 (germline): SGHAT, FQNNGV. The V segment lost 5 bases and the J segment 5 bases; nucleotides outside the gene matches: 7.